This T cell receptor (beta chain) stems from a study of OX40 agonist ivuxolimab in advanced cancers. Clones were sequenced by immunoSEQ multiplex PCR, and TCRdb holds only the in-frame ones, with some missing. The sample includes 85,000 to 130,000 clones, approximately 90% seen only once; the top ten take more than 0.4%. The source was CD4+ or CD8+ T cells sorted from blood, collected in a trial of the OX40 agonist ivuxolimab. The origin of this receptor is an adult with an advanced solid tumor such as melanoma, head and neck, liver or kidney cancer.

The CDR3 spells CASSFEGSNTEAFF. The CDR3 DNA reads as TGCGCCAGCAGCTTTGAGGGCTCGAACACTGAAGCTTTCTTT. The V and J genes are TRBV5-1 and TRBJ1-1; D call uncertain. The CDR3 runs to 14 residues. The germline CDR1 and CDR2 sequences are SGHRS and YFSETQ. V was clipped by 2 bases and J by 1 base, with 9 bases between them.